This T cell receptor beta chain was sequenced for a study of cytomegalovirus exposure and HLA in healthy donors. Points on this clone: Its antigen is not known.

General study points: Three CMV-associated chains proved CMV antigen-specific in vitro. Whilst most TCR sequences proved rare, a subset of public TCRs occurred across many donors.

Repertoires were generated with immunoSEQ multiplex PCR, while TCRdb's copy carries only in-frame clones and drops some. The repertoire holds approximately 120,000 clones, with 90% to 97% as singletons. The germline V gene encodes CDR1 SGHTA and CDR2 FQGNSA. This CDR3 is built from 15 residues. V gave up 5 bases and J gave up 1 base, with 12 bases separating them. It was the approximately 120-subject validation cohort, separate from the roughly 700-subject first cohort, to which the donors belonged. The source material was PBMCs. The TCR comes from a man in his late teens or twenties in good health and CMV-seronegative. V and J are TRBV7-2 and TRBJ2-1; weak D call: TRBD1 (6 bases). CDR3 region: CASSPYRVSYNEQFF. CDR3 DNA: TGTGCCAGCAGCCCTTACAGGGTTTCCTACAATGAGCAGTTCTTC.